These T cell receptor beta chains were read from a single sample in a study of blood T cell repertoires in COVID-19. Sequencing used immunoSEQ multiplex PCR; TCRdb keeps in-frame clones, though not all of them. Of 150,000 to 200,000 clones listed, approximately 90% were seen once; the top ten hold around 6%. Material for sequencing was peripheral blood. Receptor source: a man in his forties with active or convalescent COVID-19. Both conserved end residues are part of each CDR3. Each record gives: D gene, clone size, V gene, J gene, CDR3 DNA, CDR3 protein. D genes are given only for firm matches. Clone size is not always given. Where it is, it says once, few, many or a class for expanded clones.

D: .; size: .; V: TRBV6-5; J: TRBJ2-1; DNA: TGTGCCAGCGGCGGCCACCGACAGTTCTTC; CDR3: CASGGHRQFF
D: .; size: .; V: TRBV19; J: TRBJ2-2; DNA: TGTGCCAGTAGTATTCAGGGTTTCGCCGGGGAGCTGTTTTTT; CDR3: CASSIQGFAGELFF
D: .; size: .; V: TRBV19; J: TRBJ2-7; DNA: TGTGCCAGTAGTGCGGCCGACAGGAGCTCCTACGAGCAGTACTTC; CDR3: CASSAADRSSYEQYF
D: .; size: few; V: TRBV9; J: TRBJ1-2; DNA: TGTGCCAGCAGCTTCGGGACACAAAGAGGCTACACCTTC; CDR3: CASSFGTQRGYTF
D: TRBD1; size: few; V: TRBV7-9; J: TRBJ2-7; DNA: TGTGCCAGCAGCTGGGGCTCCGGGACAGACGAGCAGTACTTC; CDR3: CASSWGSGTDEQYF
D: .; size: .; V: TRBV30; J: TRBJ1-1; DNA: TGTGCCTGGAGTACAAATTGGAACACTGAAGCTTTCTTT; CDR3: CAWSTNWNTEAFF
D: .; size: .; V: TRBV30; J: TRBJ1-1; DNA: TGTGCCTGGAGTGTGGCGGGAGACACTGAAGCTTTCTTT; CDR3: CAWSVAGDTEAFF
D: TRBD2; size: .; V: TRBV11-2; J: TRBJ2-7; DNA: TGTGCCAGCAGCTTACGGCCTAGCGGGAGTTACGAGCAGTACTTC; CDR3: CASSLRPSGSYEQYF
D: TRBD1; size: .; V: TRBV30; J: TRBJ1-1; DNA: TGTGCCTGGAGTGTACAGGGGAAGCGGACTGAAGCTTTCTTT; CDR3: CAWSVQGKRTEAFF
D: TRBD1; size: .; V: TRBV18; J: TRBJ1-3; DNA: TGTGCCAGCTCACCAAGGACAGGGCAAGGAAACACCATATATTTT; CDR3: CASSPRTGQGNTIYF
D: TRBD1; size: .; V: TRBV7-9; J: TRBJ2-1; DNA: TGTGCCAGCAGCGTCACCGGGACAGGGTTAGATGAGCAGTTCTTC; CDR3: CASSVTGTGLDEQFF
D: .; size: .; V: TRBV18; J: TRBJ1-1; DNA: TGTGCCAGCTCACCGACGGGGGGGCATACGAACACTGAAGCTTTCTTT; CDR3: CASSPTGGHTNTEAFF
D: .; size: .; V: TRBV14; J: TRBJ1-2; DNA: TGTGCCAGCAGCCAAGGGTCCGAGTACTATGGCTACACCTTC; CDR3: CASSQGSEYYGYTF
D: .; size: .; V: TRBV29-1; J: TRBJ2-5; DNA: TGCAGCGGATCACCGGAGATAGACCCTTTAGAGACCCAGTACTTC; CDR3: CSGSPEIDPLETQYF
D: TRBD2; size: .; V: TRBV24-1; J: TRBJ2-1; DNA: TGTGCCACGGGAGGGTATAAGCGGAATGAGCAGTTCTTC; CDR3: CATGGYKRNEQFF
D: TRBD1; size: .; V: TRBV24-1; J: TRBJ2-3; DNA: TGTGCCACCAGTGGGCAGGGGGCGACAGATACGCAGTATTTT; CDR3: CATSGQGATDTQYF
D: .; size: .; V: TRBV19; J: TRBJ2-7; DNA: TGTGCCAGTAGTATACAGTGGGAGCCCTCCTACGAGCAGTACTTC; CDR3: CASSIQWEPSYEQYF
D: .; size: .; V: TRBV2; J: TRBJ2-3; DNA: TGTGCCAATAAACGGACTAGCACAGATACGCAGTATTTT; CDR3: CANKRTSTDTQYF
D: .; size: .; V: TRBV11-1; J: TRBJ1-1; DNA: TGTGCCAGCAGCTTAAGGGGCTTGTTGAACACTGAAGCTTTCTTT; CDR3: CASSLRGLLNTEAFF
D: TRBD2; size: .; V: TRBV5-1; J: TRBJ2-1; DNA: TGCGCCAGCTGCCGTGTGGGGGCGGGAGGGCGGAATGAGCAGTTCTTC; CDR3: CASCRVGAGGRNEQFF
D: .; size: .; V: TRBV6-5; J: TRBJ2-3; DNA: TGTGCCAGCAGTTTGACAGGAGAAAGCACAGATACGCAGTATTTT; CDR3: CASSLTGESTDTQYF
D: .; size: .; V: TRBV7-2; J: TRBJ1-2; DNA: TGTGCCAGCAGCTTAGTGGCAACGACAAGATCCGGCTACACCTTC; CDR3: CASSLVATTRSGYTF
D: .; size: .; V: TRBV11-2; J: TRBJ1-2; DNA: TGTGCCAGCAGCTTCACCGGGGGAAACTATGGCTACACCTTC; CDR3: CASSFTGGNYGYTF
D: .; size: .; V: TRBV6-2/TRBV6-3; J: TRBJ2-4; DNA: TGTGCCAGCAGTTACACCGGGACTCACCAAAACATTCAGTACTTC; CDR3: CASSYTGTHQNIQYF
D: TRBD2; size: .; V: TRBV30; J: TRBJ2-7; DNA: TGTGCCTGGGGCGTGGGTAGCGGGAGGGAGCAGTACTTC; CDR3: CAWGVGSGREQYF
D: .; size: .; V: TRBV19; J: TRBJ1-6; DNA: TGTGCCAGTAGTTCCCTGGACTCCCACGGGGTTAATTCACCCCTCCACTTT; CDR3: CASSSLDSHGVNSPLHF
D: TRBD2; size: .; V: TRBV30; J: TRBJ2-2; DNA: TGTGCCTGGAGTGTCGAACTAGCGGGAACCGGGGAGCTGTTTTTT; CDR3: CAWSVELAGTGELFF
D: .; size: .; V: TRBV9; J: TRBJ2-6; DNA: TGTGCCAGCAGCGTAGCTACCCAAAGCTCTGGGGCCAACGTCCTGACTTTC; CDR3: CASSVATQSSGANVLTF
D: TRBD2; size: .; V: TRBV5-1; J: TRBJ2-3; DNA: TGCGCCAGCAGCTTGGTTCAGCGGGGCCCAGATACGCAGTATTTT; CDR3: CASSLVQRGPDTQYF
D: TRBD1; size: few; V: TRBV12-3/TRBV12-4; J: TRBJ1-1; DNA: TGTGCCAGCGAACTCAGGGGGAGCACTGAAGCTTTCTTT; CDR3: CASELRGSTEAFF
D: TRBD1; size: .; V: TRBV27; J: TRBJ2-7; DNA: TGTGCCAGCAGTCGCGGGACAGGGGGTTGGGAGCAGTACTTC; CDR3: CASSRGTGGWEQYF
D: TRBD2; size: .; V: TRBV27; J: TRBJ2-7; DNA: TGTGCCAGCAGTAGACAACTTCTAGCGGGAGGGGGCGAGCAGTACTTC; CDR3: CASSRQLLAGGGEQYF
D: TRBD1; size: .; V: TRBV7-2; J: TRBJ1-5; DNA: TGTGCCAGCAGCTCCAGTCTGAGAGGACAGGGCTATAGCAATCAGCCCCAGCATTTT; CDR3: CASSSSLRGQGYSNQPQHF
D: TRBD1; size: .; V: TRBV15; J: TRBJ1-3; DNA: TGTGCCACCAGCAGTTCGTACCCCGGGACAGGGTTCTACTCTGGAAACACCATATATTTT; CDR3: CATSSSYPGTGFYSGNTIYF
D: .; size: .; V: TRBV6-4; J: TRBJ2-2; DNA: TGTGCCAGCAGTGACTCTGGCGGGGCGAACACCGGGGAGCTGTTTTTT; CDR3: CASSDSGGANTGELFF
D: TRBD2; size: once; V: TRBV7-3; J: TRBJ2-2; DNA: TGTGCCAGCAGCCCGCGGGGGGGCTATAACACCGGGGAGCTGTTTTTT; CDR3: CASSPRGGYNTGELFF
D: .; size: once; V: TRBV27; J: TRBJ1-3; DNA: TGTGCCAGCACCGTCCGTCCGGGATACACCTCTGGAAACACCATATATTTT; CDR3: CASTVRPGYTSGNTIYF
D: TRBD1; size: .; V: TRBV5-1; J: TRBJ2-7; DNA: TGCGCCAGCAGCCCCTATAGGACAGGGGGAACCTACGAGCAGTACTTC; CDR3: CASSPYRTGGTYEQYF
D: TRBD1; size: .; V: TRBV5-1; J: TRBJ2-2; DNA: TGCGCCAGCAGAGAGGGGGCTGGCACCGGGGAGCTGTTTTTT; CDR3: CASREGAGTGELFF
D: TRBD1; size: .; V: TRBV11-3; J: TRBJ2-7; DNA: TGTGCCAGCAGCAATCTTTTGACCGGGACAGGATTATACGAGCAGTACTTC; CDR3: CASSNLLTGTGLYEQYF
D: TRBD1; size: .; V: TRBV2; J: TRBJ1-5; DNA: TGTGCCAGCAGTGAAGAGTCAGGGGGTGGTCAGCCCCAGCATTTT; CDR3: CASSEESGGGQPQHF
D: TRBD1; size: .; V: TRBV5-5; J: TRBJ2-7; DNA: TGTGCCAGCAGCTTAGGGACAGGGGTGGGCGAGCAGTACTTC; CDR3: CASSLGTGVGEQYF
D: .; size: once; V: TRBV6-1; J: TRBJ2-7; DNA: TGTGCCAGCAGTGACACAGGGAACCGCGAGCAGTACTTC; CDR3: CASSDTGNREQYF
D: .; size: .; V: TRBV18; J: TRBJ1-2; DNA: TGTGCCAGCTCGCGGAAACAGGGAATAGACTATGGCTACACCTTC; CDR3: CASSRKQGIDYGYTF
D: TRBD1; size: .; V: TRBV10-3; J: TRBJ1-4; DNA: TGTGCCATCAGTGGGGTCCCGGGACAGCCTAATGAAAAACTGTTTTTT; CDR3: CAISGVPGQPNEKLFF
D: .; size: .; V: TRBV21-1; J: TRBJ2-7; DNA: TGTGCCAGCAGCAACCTGGAGTACGCAGGGTCCTACGAGCAGTACTTC; CDR3: CASSNLEYAGSYEQYF
D: TRBD1; size: .; V: TRBV4-1; J: TRBJ1-2; DNA: TGCGCCAGCAGCCTTCTAGACAGGGACCACTATGGCTACACCTTC; CDR3: CASSLLDRDHYGYTF
D: TRBD2; size: few; V: TRBV7-9; J: TRBJ2-1; DNA: TGTGCCAGCAGCCCCTGGGGGTTAGCGGGGCTATACAATGAGCAGTTCTTC; CDR3: CASSPWGLAGLYNEQFF
D: TRBD2; size: .; V: TRBV6-5; J: TRBJ2-7; DNA: TGTGCCAGCAACCAACTGACTAGCGGGGGCTACGAGCAGTACTTC; CDR3: CASNQLTSGGYEQYF
D: .; size: .; V: TRBV4-2; J: TRBJ1-2; DNA: TGTGCCAGCAGCCAAGTGGGTCAGGTCGCCTATGGCTACACCTTC; CDR3: CASSQVGQVAYGYTF
D: TRBD2; size: once; V: TRBV5-4; J: TRBJ2-2; DNA: TGTGCCAGCAGCCAGCGAACTAGCGCCACCGGGGAGCTGTTTTTT; CDR3: CASSQRTSATGELFF
D: .; size: .; V: TRBV12-5; J: TRBJ2-1; DNA: TGTGCTAGTGGTTTGGTTGCTAACTCGGAGGGGCAGTTCTTC; CDR3: CASGLVANSEGQFF
D: TRBD1; size: .; V: TRBV5-8; J: TRBJ1-5; DNA: TGTGCCAGCAGCTATGCTGGACAGGGGGCTCGCAATCAGCCCCAGCATTTT; CDR3: CASSYAGQGARNQPQHF
D: TRBD1; size: .; V: TRBV18; J: TRBJ2-7; DNA: TGTGCCAGCTCACCCGACCAGGGGGCGCTCAACGAGCAGTACTTC; CDR3: CASSPDQGALNEQYF
D: .; size: .; V: TRBV2; J: TRBJ2-7; DNA: TGTGCCAGCAGTGAGGAGTCGGGACTTCTTACCAGCTCCTACGAGCAGTACTTC; CDR3: CASSEESGLLTSSYEQYF
D: .; size: once; V: TRBV2; J: TRBJ2-7; DNA: TGTGCCATCAATATTAGGGGGAGAGAGGGCGAGCAGTACTTC; CDR3: CAINIRGREGEQYF
D: .; size: .; V: TRBV24-1; J: TRBJ2-7; DNA: TGTGCCACCCAAAATGACTTGGGCGAGCAGTACTTC; CDR3: CATQNDLGEQYF